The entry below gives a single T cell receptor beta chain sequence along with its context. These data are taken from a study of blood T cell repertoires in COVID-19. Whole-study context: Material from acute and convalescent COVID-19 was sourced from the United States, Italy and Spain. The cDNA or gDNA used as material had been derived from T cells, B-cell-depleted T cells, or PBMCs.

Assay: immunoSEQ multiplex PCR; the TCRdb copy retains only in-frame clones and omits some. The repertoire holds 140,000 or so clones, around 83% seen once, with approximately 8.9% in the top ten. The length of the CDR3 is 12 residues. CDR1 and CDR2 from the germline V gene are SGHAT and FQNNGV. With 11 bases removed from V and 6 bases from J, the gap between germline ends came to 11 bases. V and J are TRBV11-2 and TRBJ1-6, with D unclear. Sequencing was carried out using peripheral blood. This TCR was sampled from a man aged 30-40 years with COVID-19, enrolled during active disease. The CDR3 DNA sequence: TGTGCCTCCGGGTTTTTTAATTCACCCCTCCACTTT. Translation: CASGFFNSPLHF. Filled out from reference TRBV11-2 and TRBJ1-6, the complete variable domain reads EAGVAQSPRYKIIEKRQSVAFWCNPISGHATLYWYQQILGQGPKLLIQFQNNGVVDDSQLPKDRFSAERLKGVDSTLKIQPAKLEDSAVYLCASGFFNSPLHFGNGTRLTVT.